This TCR beta chain comes out of a study of CD8+ T cells in alopecia areata. The study, taken as a whole, reports: Among the 100 top clones, expanded CD8+ clones, like scalp clonality, were significantly decreased by tofacitinib.

Treatment denoted: oral pan-JAK inhibitor, 5-10 mg twice daily. The sequencing template was cDNA reverse transcribed from extracted RNA. Sequencing used immunoSEQ multiplex PCR; TCRdb keeps in-frame clones, though not all of them. Among some 220,000 clones, about 57% were seen once, and the ten largest hold roughly 1.6%. For this clone: No antigen is known for it.

The V end lost 4 bases, the J end lost 4 bases, and 16 bases lay between the germline ends. Germline V CDR1 and CDR2: SGHDN, FVKESK. The CDR3 length is 15 residues. The chain joins TRBV14 to TRBJ1-2, with D tentatively TRBD1 (5 bases). Sequences were derived from CD4+ T cells sorted from blood, sampled at week 4, from a patient treated with tofacitinib. The receptor was derived from a human donor with alopecia areata. CDR3 DNA sequence: TGTGCCAGCAGCCCAGGAAGGGGAGAGATCTATGGCTACACCTTC. The encoded protein is CASSPGRGEIYGYTF.